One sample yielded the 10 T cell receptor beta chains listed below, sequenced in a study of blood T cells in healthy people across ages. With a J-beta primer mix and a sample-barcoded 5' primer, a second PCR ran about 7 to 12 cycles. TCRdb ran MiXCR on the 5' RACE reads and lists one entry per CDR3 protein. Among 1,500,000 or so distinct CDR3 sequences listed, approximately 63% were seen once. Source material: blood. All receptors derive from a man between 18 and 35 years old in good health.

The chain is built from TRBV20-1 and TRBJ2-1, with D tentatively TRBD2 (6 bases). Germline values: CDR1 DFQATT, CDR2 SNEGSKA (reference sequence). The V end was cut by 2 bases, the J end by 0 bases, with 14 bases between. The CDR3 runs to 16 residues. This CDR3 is CSARHTGEHSYNEQFF. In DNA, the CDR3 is TGCAGTGCTAGACATACGGGGGAACACTCCTACAATGAGCAGTTCTTC.

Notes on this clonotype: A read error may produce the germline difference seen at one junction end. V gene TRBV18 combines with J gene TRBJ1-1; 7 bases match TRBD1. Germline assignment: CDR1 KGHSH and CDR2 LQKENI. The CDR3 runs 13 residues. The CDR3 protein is CAGSRGQDTEAFF. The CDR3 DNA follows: TGTGCCGGCTCCCGCGGACAGGACACTGAAGCTTTCTTT.

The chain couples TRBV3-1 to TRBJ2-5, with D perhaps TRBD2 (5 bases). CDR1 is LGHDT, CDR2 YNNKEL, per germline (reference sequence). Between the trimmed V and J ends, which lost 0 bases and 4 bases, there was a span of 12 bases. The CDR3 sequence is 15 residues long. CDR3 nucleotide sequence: TGTGCCAGCAGCCAAGACCCGGGAAAGGGAGAGACCCAGTACTTC. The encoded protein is CASSQDPGKGETQYF.

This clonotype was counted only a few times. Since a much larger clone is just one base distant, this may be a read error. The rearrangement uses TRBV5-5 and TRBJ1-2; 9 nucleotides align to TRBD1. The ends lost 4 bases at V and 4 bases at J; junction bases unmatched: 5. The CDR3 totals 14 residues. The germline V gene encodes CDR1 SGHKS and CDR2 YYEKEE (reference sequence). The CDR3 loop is CASSGTGSSYGYTF. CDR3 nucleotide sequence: TGTGCCAGCAGCGGGACAGGGTCAAGCTATGGCTACACCTTC. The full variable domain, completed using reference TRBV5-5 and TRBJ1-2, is DAGVTQSPTHLIKTRGQQVTLRCSPISGHKSVSWYQQVLGQGPQFIFQYYEKEERGRGNFPDRFSARQFPNYSSELNVNALLLGDSALYLCASSGTGSSYGYTFGSGTRLTVV.

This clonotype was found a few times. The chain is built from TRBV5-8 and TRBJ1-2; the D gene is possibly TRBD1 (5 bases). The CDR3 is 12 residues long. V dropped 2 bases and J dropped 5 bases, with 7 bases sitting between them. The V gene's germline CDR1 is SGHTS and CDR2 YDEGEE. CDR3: CASSFRQYGYTF. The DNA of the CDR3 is TGTGCCAGCAGCTTCAGACAGTATGGCTACACCTTC.

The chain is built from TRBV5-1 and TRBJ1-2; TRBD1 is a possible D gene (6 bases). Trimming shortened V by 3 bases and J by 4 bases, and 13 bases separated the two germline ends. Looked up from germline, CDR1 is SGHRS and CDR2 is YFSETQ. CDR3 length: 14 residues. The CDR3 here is CASSSQGNGYGYTF. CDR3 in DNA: TGCGCCAGCAGCTCACAGGGAAATGGCTATGGCTACACCTTC.

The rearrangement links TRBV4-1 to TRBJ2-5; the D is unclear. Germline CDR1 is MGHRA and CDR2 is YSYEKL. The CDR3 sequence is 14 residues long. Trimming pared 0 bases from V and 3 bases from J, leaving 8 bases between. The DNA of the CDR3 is TGCGCCAGCAGCCAAGATGACTGGGAAGAGACCCAGTACTTC. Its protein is CASSQDDWEETQYF.

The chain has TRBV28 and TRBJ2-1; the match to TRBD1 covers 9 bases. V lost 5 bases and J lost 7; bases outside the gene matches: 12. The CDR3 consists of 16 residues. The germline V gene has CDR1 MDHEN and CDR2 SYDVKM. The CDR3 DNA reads TGTGCCAGCAGTACTGTGTTTGACAGGGGGTCTAATGAGCAGTTCTTC. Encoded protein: CASSTVFDRGSNEQFF.

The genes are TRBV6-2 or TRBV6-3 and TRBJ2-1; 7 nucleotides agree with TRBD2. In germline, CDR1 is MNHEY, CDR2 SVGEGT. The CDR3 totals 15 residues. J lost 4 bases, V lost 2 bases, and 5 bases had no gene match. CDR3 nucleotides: TGTGCCAGCAGTTACGGGAGCGGGGTTTACAATGAGCAGTTCTTC. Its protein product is CASSYGSGVYNEQFF.

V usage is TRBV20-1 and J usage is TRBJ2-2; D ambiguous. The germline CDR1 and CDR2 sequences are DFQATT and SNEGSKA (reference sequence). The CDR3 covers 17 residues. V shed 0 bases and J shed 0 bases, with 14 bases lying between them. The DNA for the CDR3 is TGCAGTGCTAGAGATCAGTCTAAACGACCGAACACCGGGGAGCTGTTTTTT. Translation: CSARDQSKRPNTGELFF.